This TCR beta chain was retrieved from a study of T-cell memory formation after mild COVID-19. MiXCR was run by TCRdb on the 5' RACE reads, yielding one entry per CDR3 protein. The sample yields 400,000 to 500,000 distinct CDR3 sequences, about 20% seen once. This clonotype was found a few times. Germline CDR1 and CDR2: SGHRS and YFSETQ. V shed 0 bases, J shed 5 bases, and the junction held 4 bases outside the gene matches. CDR3 length: 16 amino acids. The sample was PBMCs or a T cell subset sorted from them (not recorded which). The gene calls are TRBV5-1 and TRBJ2-1, with TRBD2 matching over 11 bases. The TCR was taken from an adult woman who had mild COVID-19 (a few samples of this study predate the infection). Cell type and time point are not known. CDR3 DNA sequence: TGCGCCAGCAGCTTGGTTACTAGCGGGAGAAACAATGAGCAGTTCTTC. Amino acid sequence: CASSLVTSGRNNEQFF. Looking up the rest from reference TRBV5-1 and TRBJ2-1 gives the full variable domain: KAGVTQTPRYLIKTRGQQVTLSCSPISGHRSVSWYQQTPGQGLQFLFEYFSETQRNKGNFPGRFSGRQFSNSRSEMNVSTLELGDSALYLCASSLVTSGRNNEQFFGPGTRLTVL.